These T cell receptor beta chains were read from a single sample in a study of blood T cell repertoires in COVID-19. Profiled with immunoSEQ multiplex PCR; TCRdb holds only in-frame clones, not every one. The sample holds a few hundred thousand clones; 90% are singletons and the top ten take approximately 0.98%. The sample was peripheral blood. Every receptor here comes from a woman between 40 and 55 years old with COVID-19, enrolled during active disease. The CDR3 runs from the conserved cysteine through the conserved F or W. D genes are given only for firm matches. The size of a clone is reported for some rows only, either as once, few or many, or as a class for expanded clones.

>-|-|TRBV6-5|TRBJ1-5
TGTGCCAGCAGTTACGACTTATATCAGCCCCAGCATTTT
CASSYDLYQPQHF
>-|-|TRBV27|TRBJ1-1
TGTGCCAGCTCTAGGAACACTGAAGCTTTCTTT
CASSRNTEAFF
>-|-|TRBV4-3|TRBJ1-3
TGCGCCAGCAGTCCCGGCAGGGAAAGAAACACCATATATTTT
CASSPGRERNTIYF
>-|-|TRBV5-1|TRBJ1-1
TGCGCCAGCAGCTTGGCTCGTCAGGGGATTGAAGCTTTCTTT
CASSLARQGIEAFF
>TRBD1|-|TRBV27|TRBJ1-1
TGTGCCACCACCCGGAGGGGGCCGATGAACACTGAAGCTTTCTTT
CATTRRGPMNTEAFF
>-|-|TRBV7-8|TRBJ2-1
TGTGCCAGTTGTCTAGACTACAATGAGCAGTTCTTC
CASCLDYNEQFF
>TRBD2|-|TRBV9|TRBJ2-1
TGTGCCAGCAGCGTAGAGGGTAGCGGGAGGGAGGAGCAGTTCTTC
CASSVEGSGREEQFF
>-|-|TRBV28|TRBJ1-5
TGTGCCAGCAGTTTATCACGCGGATCGCGGCAGCCCCAGCATTTT
CASSLSRGSRQPQHF
>-|-|TRBV12-5|TRBJ2-1
TGTGCTAGTGGTGGGTCGACAGCGAACAACAATGAGCAGTTCTTC
CASGGSTANNNEQFF
>TRBD1|once|TRBV6-2/TRBV6-3|TRBJ2-7
TGTGCCAGCAGTTACGGGTTTGGCGAGGGGGCCCTCTCCTACGAGCAGTACTTC
CASSYGFGEGALSYEQYF
>-|-|TRBV6-6|TRBJ1-2
TGTGCCAGCACCCTCGGGTCTTACGGCTACACCTTC
CASTLGSYGYTF
>-|-|TRBV14|TRBJ2-2
TGTGCCAGCAGCCATTTACAGGGAACCGGGGAGCTGTTTTTT
CASSHLQGTGELFF
>TRBD2|-|TRBV5-4|TRBJ2-6
TGTGCCAGCTCAAGGGCCGGGAGGAGCTCTGGGGCCAACGTCCTGACTTTC
CASSRAGRSSGANVLTF
>-|-|TRBV10-3|TRBJ2-7
TGTGCCATCAGTGGCGTGGGACTCCATGTGGGCGAGCAGTACTTC
CAISGVGLHVGEQYF
>-|-|TRBV4-3|TRBJ2-2
TGCGCCAGCAGCCAAGATTGGGGGGTGGCCGGGGAGCTGTTTTTT
CASSQDWGVAGELFF
>-|-|TRBV30|TRBJ2-7
TGTGCCTGGAGTGGGGAGAGCTACTGGCAGTACTTC
CAWSGESYWQYF
>-|-|TRBV5-5|TRBJ2-7
TGTGCCAGCAGCTTCGGCCCGGAGACCTACGAGCAGTACTTC
CASSFGPETYEQYF
>-|-|TRBV6-4|TRBJ2-1
TGTGCCAGCAGTGAGTATGAGGCGGAATACAATGAGCAGTTCTTC
CASSEYEAEYNEQFF
>-|-|TRBV9|TRBJ1-4
TGTGCCAGCAGCGTAGATTGGGGAGGTGAAAAACTGTTTTTT
CASSVDWGGEKLFF
>-|once|TRBV19|TRBJ1-2
TGTGCCAGTAGTATGGTCAGGATGGATGGCTACACCTTC
CASSMVRMDGYTF
>-|-|TRBV5-6|TRBJ1-2
TGTGCCAGCAGCTTTGGGGGGAGTGTGGATGGCTACACCTTC
CASSFGGSVDGYTF
>TRBD2|-|TRBV5-1|TRBJ2-2
TGCGCCAGCAGCTCAAGAACTAGCGGGATAACCGCGAACACCGGGGAGCTGTTTTTT
CASSSRTSGITANTGELFF
>-|once|TRBV27|TRBJ1-1
TGTGCCAGCAGTTTTGGAGGGAACACTGAAGCTTTCTTT
CASSFGGNTEAFF
>TRBD1|-|TRBV24-1|TRBJ1-6
TGTGCCACCAGGGTGGAGGGGGCTTCACCCCTCCACTTT
CATRVEGASPLHF
>-|-|TRBV10-3|TRBJ1-1
TGTGCCATCTCCCAAGGGGCGAGAATTTCTGAAGCTTTCTTT
CAISQGARISEAFF